These T cell receptor beta chains were read from a single sample in a study of T cell responses to AZD1222 COVID-19 vaccine. Generated by immunoSEQ multiplex PCR, the TCRdb table keeps only in-frame clones and is missing some. Found here are approximately 150,000 clones, 80% to 95% of them singletons; the top ten hold 1% to 1.5%. The source was peripheral blood, collected 28 days after the second AZD1222 dose. Receptors originate from an adult who received the AZD1222 COVID-19 vaccine. Both conserved end residues are part of each CDR3. The order of the fields is V gene, D gene, J gene, clone size, CDR3 protein, CDR3 DNA. A D gene is named only where the DNA matches it firmly. Rows may omit the clone size; those that give it use once, few, many or a size class.

V: TRBV11-2; D: -; J: TRBJ2-7; size: -; CDR3: CASSLWSSLGTNEQYF; DNA: TGTGCCAGCAGCTTATGGAGCTCCTTGGGGACAAACGAGCAGTACTTC
V: TRBV5-1; D: -; J: TRBJ2-7; size: -; CDR3: CASSQERSFSQYF; DNA: TGCGCCAGCAGCCAAGAAAGGAGCTTCTCGCAGTACTTC
V: TRBV7-3; D: -; J: TRBJ2-3; size: -; CDR3: CASSIRPTDTQYF; DNA: TGTGCCAGCAGCATACGCCCTACAGATACGCAGTATTTT
V: TRBV29-1; D: TRBD1; J: TRBJ1-5; size: -; CDR3: CSVVGQGAGGNQPQHF; DNA: TGCAGCGTTGTAGGACAGGGGGCTGGAGGCAATCAGCCCCAGCATTTT
V: TRBV3-1/TRBV3-2; D: TRBD1; J: TRBJ2-1; size: -; CDR3: CASSQGPGTGYNEQFF; DNA: TGTGCCAGCAGCCAAGGCCCCGGGACAGGGTACAATGAGCAGTTCTTC
V: TRBV27; D: TRBD1; J: TRBJ1-6; size: -; CDR3: CASSFLMPGQFNSPLHF; DNA: TGTGCCAGCAGTTTTTTAATGCCGGGACAGTTTAATTCACCCCTCCACTTT
V: TRBV21-1; D: -; J: TRBJ2-3; size: -; CDR3: CASSASCADTQYF; DNA: TGTGCCAGCAGCGCCAGTTGCGCAGATACGCAGTATTTT
V: TRBV27; D: -; J: TRBJ1-6; size: -; CDR3: CASRTKGTPELYSPLHF; DNA: TGTGCCAGCAGGACAAAGGGGACCCCGGAACTATATTCACCCCTCCACTTT
V: TRBV24-1; D: TRBD1; J: TRBJ2-2; size: -; CDR3: CATSARDREGAGELFF; DNA: TGTGCCACCAGCGCCCGGGACAGGGAAGGGGCCGGGGAGCTGTTTTTT
V: TRBV28; D: -; J: TRBJ1-2; size: -; CDR3: CASSLTGTFLYGYTF; DNA: TGTGCCAGCAGTTTAACCGGGACATTCCTATATGGCTACACCTTC
V: TRBV4-2; D: -; J: TRBJ1-6; size: -; CDR3: CASSQDPGHLLHF; DNA: TGTGCCAGCAGCCAAGATCCGGGGCACCTCCTCCACTTT
V: TRBV12-5; D: -; J: TRBJ2-2; size: -; CDR3: CASGLALHTGELFF; DNA: TGTGCTAGTGGTTTGGCACTACACACCGGGGAGCTGTTTTTT
V: TRBV5-4; D: TRBD1; J: TRBJ1-6; size: -; CDR3: CASSLTGDNSPLHF; DNA: TGTGCCAGCAGCTTGACAGGGGATAATTCACCCCTCCACTTT
V: TRBV5-4; D: -; J: TRBJ2-7; size: -; CDR3: CASSPGEGTTYEQYF; DNA: TGTGCCAGCAGCCCAGGGGAAGGGACTACCTACGAGCAGTACTTC
V: TRBV25-1; D: -; J: TRBJ2-2; size: once; CDR3: CASSEKEEPRETGELFF; DNA: TGTGCCAGCAGTGAAAAAGAGGAACCCAGGGAGACCGGGGAGCTGTTTTTT
V: TRBV19; D: -; J: TRBJ1-3; size: -; CDR3: CASSTPGRSSGNTIYF; DNA: TGTGCCAGTAGTACCCCAGGACGGAGCTCTGGAAACACCATATATTTT
V: TRBV7-2; D: -; J: TRBJ2-1; size: -; CDR3: CASSRLVGEGGGEQFF; DNA: TGTGCCAGCAGCCGCCTGGTGGGCGAAGGAGGGGGTGAGCAGTTCTTC
V: TRBV6-5; D: -; J: TRBJ2-7; size: -; CDR3: CASGSGPYEQYF; DNA: TGTGCCAGCGGGAGCGGACCCTACGAGCAGTACTTC
V: TRBV7-5; D: -; J: TRBJ1-6; size: -; CDR3: CVRSLVVRQGDSSSYNSPLHF; DNA: TGTGTCAGAAGCTTAGTTGTCAGGCAGGGTGATTCGAGCTCCTATAATTCACCCCTCCACTTT
V: TRBV19; D: TRBD1; J: TRBJ1-2; size: -; CDR3: CASTSIRDRTSNYGYTF; DNA: TGTGCCAGTACCAGCATAAGGGACAGGACGAGCAACTATGGCTACACCTTC
V: TRBV7-9; D: -; J: TRBJ2-7; size: once; CDR3: CASSLVGSTYEQYF; DNA: TGTGCCAGCAGCTTAGTAGGCAGCACCTACGAGCAGTACTTC
V: TRBV2; D: TRBD1; J: TRBJ2-7; size: -; CDR3: CASSEAGQGWEQYF; DNA: TGTGCCAGCAGTGAAGCGGGACAGGGGTGGGAGCAGTACTTC
V: TRBV18; D: -; J: TRBJ2-7; size: once; CDR3: CASSPGHEQYF; DNA: TGTGCCAGCTCACCAGGGCACGAGCAGTACTTC
V: TRBV3-1/TRBV3-2; D: -; J: TRBJ2-5; size: -; CDR3: CASSQVAGVETQYF; DNA: TGTGCCAGCAGCCAAGTAGCAGGGGTGGAGACCCAGTACTTC
V: TRBV13; D: TRBD1; J: TRBJ1-1; size: -; CDR3: CASSYRGQMNTEAFF; DNA: TGTGCCAGCAGCTACAGGGGGCAGATGAACACTGAAGCTTTCTTT
V: TRBV6-2/TRBV6-3; D: TRBD2; J: TRBJ2-7; size: -; CDR3: CASRPSGGSYEQYF; DNA: TGTGCCAGCAGGCCTAGCGGGGGCTCCTACGAGCAGTACTTC
V: TRBV3-1/TRBV3-2; D: -; J: TRBJ1-4; size: -; CDR3: CASSQDGAEKLFF; DNA: TGTGCCAGCAGCCAAGACGGGGCTGAAAAACTGTTTTTT
V: TRBV4-3; D: -; J: TRBJ1-2; size: -; CDR3: CASSQDSAGFNYGYTF; DNA: TGCGCCAGCAGCCAAGATTCGGCAGGCTTCAACTATGGCTACACCTTC
V: TRBV11-2; D: -; J: TRBJ2-7; size: -; CDR3: CASSLSQVGAYEQYF; DNA: TGTGCCAGCAGCTTAAGCCAGGTGGGGGCCTACGAGCAGTACTTC
V: TRBV10-3; D: -; J: TRBJ1-2; size: -; CDR3: CAISELAQGGGYTF; DNA: TGTGCCATCAGTGAGCTCGCGCAGGGAGGAGGCTACACCTTC
V: TRBV25-1; D: -; J: TRBJ1-6; size: -; CDR3: CASSDGQGKDSPLHF; DNA: TGTGCCAGCAGTGACGGCCAGGGGAAGGATTCACCCCTCCACTTT
V: TRBV19; D: -; J: TRBJ1-2; size: -; CDR3: CASSTTGPLGYGYTF; DNA: TGTGCCAGTAGTACAACAGGGCCCTTAGGCTATGGCTACACCTTC
V: TRBV19; D: TRBD1; J: TRBJ2-3; size: -; CDR3: CASSLGTATDTQYF; DNA: TGTGCCAGTAGTTTAGGGACAGCTACAGATACGCAGTATTTT
V: TRBV5-6; D: -; J: TRBJ1-5; size: -; CDR3: CASSLYSNQPQHF; DNA: TGTGCCAGCAGCTTGTATAGCAATCAGCCCCAGCATTTT
V: TRBV4-2; D: -; J: TRBJ1-2; size: few; CDR3: CACRGGSNYGYTF; DNA: TGTGCCTGCAGGGGAGGATCTAACTATGGCTACACCTTC
V: TRBV10-1; D: -; J: TRBJ1-5; size: -; CDR3: CASRETVNSNQPQHF; DNA: TGCGCCAGCCGCGAGACAGTGAATAGCAATCAGCCCCAGCATTTT
V: TRBV7-2; D: TRBD1; J: TRBJ1-5; size: few; CDR3: CASTTDSGQGNQPQHF; DNA: TGTGCCAGCACTACTGACTCGGGACAGGGGAATCAGCCCCAGCATTTT
V: TRBV28; D: TRBD2; J: TRBJ2-7; size: -; CDR3: CASGKGLDLYEQYF; DNA: TGTGCCAGCGGGAAGGGACTAGATCTCTACGAGCAGTACTTC
V: TRBV10-1; D: -; J: TRBJ2-1; size: -; CDR3: CASSGAGRSYNEQFF; DNA: TGCGCCAGCAGTGGAGCGGGCCGCTCCTACAATGAGCAGTTCTTC
V: TRBV7-2; D: -; J: TRBJ1-3; size: once; CDR3: CASSLGGHMSSGNTIYF; DNA: TGTGCCAGCAGCTTAGGAGGACACATGAGCTCTGGAAACACCATATATTTT
V: TRBV3-1/TRBV3-2; D: TRBD2; J: TRBJ2-1; size: -; CDR3: CASSASGGHNTEQFF; DNA: TGTGCCAGCAGCGCCAGCGGGGGCCACAACACGGAGCAGTTCTTC
V: TRBV9; D: TRBD1; J: TRBJ2-7; size: -; CDR3: CASSLSAGGSPREQYF; DNA: TGTGCCAGCAGCCTCTCGGCAGGGGGTTCCCCTCGGGAGCAGTACTTC
V: TRBV28; D: TRBD2; J: TRBJ2-7; size: -; CDR3: CASTPPGLAGDEQYF; DNA: TGTGCCAGCACCCCACCCGGACTAGCGGGGGACGAGCAGTACTTC
V: TRBV28; D: -; J: TRBJ1-2; size: -; CDR3: CASRKQGGSNYGYTF; DNA: TGTGCCAGCAGGAAACAGGGAGGGTCTAACTATGGCTACACCTTC
V: TRBV19; D: -; J: TRBJ2-3; size: few; CDR3: CASSIDQGYGTDTQYF; DNA: TGTGCCAGTAGTATAGATCAGGGCTACGGCACAGATACGCAGTATTTT
V: TRBV19; D: -; J: TRBJ1-2; size: -; CDR3: CASSLPPDYYGYTF; DNA: TGTGCCAGTAGTCTGCCACCGGACTACTATGGCTACACCTTC
V: TRBV3-1/TRBV3-2; D: -; J: TRBJ1-3; size: -; CDR3: CASSPRGFRGNTIYF; DNA: TGTGCCAGCAGCCCTAGGGGATTTCGGGGAAACACCATATATTTT
V: TRBV2; D: TRBD1; J: TRBJ1-6; size: -; CDR3: CASKAGQGALSPLHF; DNA: TGTGCCAGCAAGGCGGGACAGGGGGCACTCTCACCCCTCCACTTT
V: TRBV7-9; D: -; J: TRBJ1-3; size: -; CDR3: CASSFRGIGNTIYF; DNA: TGTGCCAGCAGCTTTAGGGGTATCGGAAACACCATATATTTT
V: TRBV7-6; D: -; J: TRBJ2-7; size: -; CDR3: CASSLAAGEAYEQYF; DNA: TGTGCCAGCAGCTTAGCGGCAGGTGAGGCCTACGAGCAGTACTTC
V: TRBV4-2; D: -; J: TRBJ2-4; size: -; CDR3: CASSQDRLRQAQGNIQYF; DNA: TGTGCCAGCAGCCAAGATCGACTCAGACAGGCCCAAGGAAACATTCAGTACTTC
V: TRBV6-1; D: -; J: TRBJ1-5; size: few; CDR3: CASSERRGNQPQHF; DNA: TGTGCCAGCAGTGAAAGGAGGGGCAATCAGCCCCAGCATTTT
V: TRBV16; D: -; J: TRBJ2-5; size: -; CDR3: CASSVLGGVGETQYF; DNA: TGTGCCAGCAGCGTCCTCGGTGGGGTTGGAGAGACCCAGTACTTC
V: TRBV9; D: -; J: TRBJ1-1; size: -; CDR3: CASSPRAIGTLNTEAFF; DNA: TGTGCCAGCAGCCCGCGAGCTATAGGGACACTGAACACTGAAGCTTTCTTT
V: TRBV18; D: -; J: TRBJ1-6; size: few; CDR3: CASSDESNNSPLHF; DNA: TGTGCCAGCTCTGACGAGTCGAATAATTCACCCCTCCACTTT
V: TRBV6-5; D: TRBD1; J: TRBJ2-3; size: -; CDR3: CASSDPRGRTDTQYF; DNA: TGTGCCAGCAGCGATCCCAGGGGGCGCACAGATACGCAGTATTTT
V: TRBV7-6; D: TRBD1; J: TRBJ1-2; size: -; CDR3: CASSLQGYGYTF; DNA: TGTGCCAGCAGCCTACAGGGGTATGGCTACACCTTC